Shown below are 5 T cell receptor beta chains from a single sample sequenced in a study of metastatic and nonmetastatic thyroid tumors. Treatment of any kind had been given to no patient before thyroid surgery. With MiXCR, TCRdb reprocessed the PCR reads. The sample holds about 85,000 clones, over 8.5% seen once. Sequencing was carried out using blood. The receptor source for this set is a female donor with papillary thyroid cancer or a benign thyroid nodule (not recorded which). Some clones in this sample may be carry-over from other donors' samples.

This clone has ten or more counts. The chain couples TRBV28 to TRBJ2-7; 9 bases are shared with TRBD2. The V gene end was trimmed by 7 bases and the J gene end by 4 bases; junction bases not matched to a gene: 8. CDR3 length: 14 residues. The germline V gene has CDR1 MDHEN and CDR2 SYDVKM. The CDR3 loop is CASTKPSGGYEQYF. DNA for the CDR3: TGTGCCAGCACCAAACCGAGCGGGGGGTACGAGCAGTACTTC.

This clone was counted ten times or more. J is TRBJ2-7 and V is TRBV11-2, with D perhaps matching TRBD2 (6 bases). This CDR3 is built from 15 residues. V gave up 0 bases and J gave up 7 bases, with 16 bases separating them. Looked up from germline, CDR1 is SGHAT and CDR2 is FQNNGV. The CDR3 bases are TGTGCCAGCAGCTTAGATGCGGGGTCCGGGAGAGAGCAGTACTTC. Protein: CASSLDAGSGREQYF.

There are many counts of this clone. Since the CDR3 does not end with the conserved phenylalanine or tryptophan, this likely comes from a read error. In DNA form, the CDR3 reads TGTGCCAGCAGTGAAGCCTTGGGGAACGGATATTCACCCCTCCACCTT. Protein product: CASSEALGNGYSPLHL. The V call is TRBV6-1, the J call TRBJ1-6; D is unclear. This CDR3 has 16 amino acids. V lost 0 bases and J lost 8, with 14 bases in between. Per the germline V gene, CDR1 is MNHNS and CDR2 is SASEGT.

This clone was observed a few times. The rearrangement links TRBV5-6 to TRBJ1-6; perhaps TRBD1 as D (6 bases). Germline loops: CDR1 SGHDT, CDR2 YYEEEE. This CDR3 spans 15 amino acids. V was clipped by 4 bases and J by 13 bases, with 21 bases between them. The CDR3 DNA sequence: TGTGCCAGCAGCCCCCGGGACACGGATTTAGCGCCCCTCCACTTT. Protein product: CASSPRDTDLAPLHF.

This clone was detected many times. The chain recombines TRBV6-5 with TRBJ1-2; D not certain. The CDR3 covers 13 residues. V gave up 2 bases and J gave up 8 bases, with 12 bases separating them. Germline lookup yields CDR1 MNHEY and CDR2 SVGAGI. This chain's CDR3 is CASSYRQRGGYTF. CDR3 nucleotide sequence: TGTGCCAGCAGTTACAGGCAGCGAGGGGGCTACACCTTC.